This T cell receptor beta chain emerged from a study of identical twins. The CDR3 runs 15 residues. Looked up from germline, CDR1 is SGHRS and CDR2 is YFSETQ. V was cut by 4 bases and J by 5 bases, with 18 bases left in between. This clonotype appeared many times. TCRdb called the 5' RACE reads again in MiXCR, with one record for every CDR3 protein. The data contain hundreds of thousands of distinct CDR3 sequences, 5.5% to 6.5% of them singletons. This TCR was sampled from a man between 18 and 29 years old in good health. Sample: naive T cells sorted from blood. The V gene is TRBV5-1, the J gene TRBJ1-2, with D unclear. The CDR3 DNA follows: TGCGCCAGCAGCGTGGACCAGTCCGGGGAGTATGGCTACACCTTC. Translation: CASSVDQSGEYGYTF. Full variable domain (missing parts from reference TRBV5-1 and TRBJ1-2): KAGVTQTPRYLIKTRGQQVTLSCSPISGHRSVSWYQQTPGQGLQFLFEYFSETQRNKGNFPGRFSGRQFSNSRSEMNVSTLELGDSALYLCASSVDQSGEYGYTFGSGTRLTVV.